This T cell receptor beta chain was identified in a study of cytomegalovirus exposure and HLA in healthy donors. For the study at large: A prior analysis found some 110 million unique TCR beta sequences from around 190 million T cells. Study findings and constraints: Listed as cytomegalovirus-associated were 150 or so TCR beta chains. Apart from CMV serostatus, no immune exposure information was available. Prior analysis indicated that the majority of TCR beta V segments exhibited productivity approximately 87% or approximately 30% of the time.

PCR amplification relied on 60 Vbeta primers (plus 13 Jbeta primers). Only in-frame clones appear in the TCRdb table, and some are missing; sequencing was by immunoSEQ multiplex PCR. The sample holds 270,000 or so clones, about nine tenths seen once. A remark on this clone: Its cognate antigen is unknown.

The sequenced material came from PBMCs. The clonotype comes from a middle-aged man in good health and CMV-seropositive.

The CDR3 region is CATSRTTGKNSPLHF. As DNA, the CDR3 is TGTGCCACCAGCAGAACAACAGGGAAGAATTCACCCCTCCACTTT. The chain is built from TRBV15 and TRBJ1-6; maybe TRBD1 (6 bases). V was pared by 2 bases and J by 7 bases, with 12 bases between. Germline V gene lookup returns CDR1 LNHNV and CDR2 YYDKDF (reference sequence). The CDR3 consists of 15 residues.